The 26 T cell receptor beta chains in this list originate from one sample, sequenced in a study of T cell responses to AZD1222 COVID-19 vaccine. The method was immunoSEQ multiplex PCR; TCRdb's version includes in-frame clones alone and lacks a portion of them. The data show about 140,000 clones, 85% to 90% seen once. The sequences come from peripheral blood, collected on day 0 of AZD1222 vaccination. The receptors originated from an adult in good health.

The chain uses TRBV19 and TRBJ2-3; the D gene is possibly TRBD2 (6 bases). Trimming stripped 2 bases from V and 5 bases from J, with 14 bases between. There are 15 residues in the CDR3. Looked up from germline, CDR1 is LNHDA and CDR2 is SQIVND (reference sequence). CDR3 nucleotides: TGTGCCAGTAGTATAAAGGACCGGAGGGTAGATACGCAGTATTTT. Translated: CASSIKDRRVDTQYF.

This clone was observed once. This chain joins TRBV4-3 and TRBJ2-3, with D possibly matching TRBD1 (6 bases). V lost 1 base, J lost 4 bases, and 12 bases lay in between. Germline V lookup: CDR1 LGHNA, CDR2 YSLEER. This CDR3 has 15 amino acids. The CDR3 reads CASSQASSGADTQYF. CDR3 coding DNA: TGCGCCAGCAGCCAAGCGAGTTCAGGGGCAGATACGCAGTATTTT.

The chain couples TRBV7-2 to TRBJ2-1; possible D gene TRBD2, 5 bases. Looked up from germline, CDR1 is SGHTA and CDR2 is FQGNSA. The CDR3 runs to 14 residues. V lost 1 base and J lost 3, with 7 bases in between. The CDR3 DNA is TGTGCCAGCAGCTTAGAGCGGAACTACAATGAGCAGTTCTTC. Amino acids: CASSLERNYNEQFF.

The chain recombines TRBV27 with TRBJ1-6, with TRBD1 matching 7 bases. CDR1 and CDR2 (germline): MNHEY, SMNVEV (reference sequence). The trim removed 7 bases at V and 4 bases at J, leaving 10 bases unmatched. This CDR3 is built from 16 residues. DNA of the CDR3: TGTGCCAGCACTTCCATTCGGACAGGATATAATTCACCCCTCCACTTT. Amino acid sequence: CASTSIRTGYNSPLHF.

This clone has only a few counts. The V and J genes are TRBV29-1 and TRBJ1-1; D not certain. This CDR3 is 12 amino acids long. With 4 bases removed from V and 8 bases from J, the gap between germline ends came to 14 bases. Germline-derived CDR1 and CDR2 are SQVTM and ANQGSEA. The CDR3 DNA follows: TGCAGCGTTGTTTGGTCGAAGGCGGAAGCTTTCTTT. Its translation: CSVVWSKAEAFF.

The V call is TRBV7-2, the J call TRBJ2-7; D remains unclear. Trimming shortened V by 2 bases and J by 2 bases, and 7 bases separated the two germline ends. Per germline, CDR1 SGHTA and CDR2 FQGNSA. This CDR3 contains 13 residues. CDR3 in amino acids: CASSLKWAYEQYF. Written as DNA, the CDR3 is TGTGCCAGCAGCTTAAAATGGGCCTACGAGCAGTACTTC.

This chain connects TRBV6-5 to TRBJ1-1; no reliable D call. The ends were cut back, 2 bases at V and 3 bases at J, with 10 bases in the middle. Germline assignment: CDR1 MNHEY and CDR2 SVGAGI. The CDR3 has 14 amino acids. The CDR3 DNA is TGTGCCAGCAGTTACCCCATCGGGGACACTGAAGCTTTCTTT. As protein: CASSYPIGDTEAFF.

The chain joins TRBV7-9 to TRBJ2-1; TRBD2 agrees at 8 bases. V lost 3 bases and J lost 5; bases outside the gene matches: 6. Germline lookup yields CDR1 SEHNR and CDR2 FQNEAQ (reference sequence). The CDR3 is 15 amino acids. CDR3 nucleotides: TGTGCCAGCAGCTTTAGCGGGATTCTAGACAATGAGCAGTTCTTC. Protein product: CASSFSGILDNEQFF.

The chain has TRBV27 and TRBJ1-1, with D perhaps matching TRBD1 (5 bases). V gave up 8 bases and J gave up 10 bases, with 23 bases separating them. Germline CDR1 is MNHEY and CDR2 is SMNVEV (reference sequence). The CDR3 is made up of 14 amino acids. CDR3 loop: CASRNPGPSTGAFF. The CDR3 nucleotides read TGTGCCAGCCGAAACCCGGGACCCTCGACGGGAGCTTTCTTT.

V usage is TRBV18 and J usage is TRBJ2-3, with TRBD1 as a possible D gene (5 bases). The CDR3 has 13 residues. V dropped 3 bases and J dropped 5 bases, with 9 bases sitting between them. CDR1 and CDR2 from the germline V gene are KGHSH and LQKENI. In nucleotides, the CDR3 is TGTGCCAGCTCACCCCGTCAGGGAGATACGCAGTATTTT. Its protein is CASSPRQGDTQYF. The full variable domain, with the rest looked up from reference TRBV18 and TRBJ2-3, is NAGVMQNPRHLVRRRGQEARLRCSPMKGHSHVYWYRQLPEEGLKFMVYLQKENIIDESGMPKERFSAEFPKEGPSILRIQQVVRGDSAAYFCASSPRQGDTQYFGPGTRLTVL.

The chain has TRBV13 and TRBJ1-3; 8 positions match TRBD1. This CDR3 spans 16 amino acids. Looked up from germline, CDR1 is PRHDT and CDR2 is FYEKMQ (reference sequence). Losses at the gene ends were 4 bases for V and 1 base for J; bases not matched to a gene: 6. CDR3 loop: CASSSETGGSGNTIYF. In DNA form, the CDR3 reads TGTGCCAGCAGCTCGGAAACAGGGGGATCTGGAAACACCATATATTTT. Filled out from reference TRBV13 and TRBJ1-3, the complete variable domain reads AAGVIQSPRHLIKEKRETATLKCYPIPRHDTVYWYQQGPGQDPQFLISFYEKMQSDKGSIPDRFSAQQFSDYHSELNMSSLELGDSALYFCASSSETGGSGNTIYFGEGSWLTVV.

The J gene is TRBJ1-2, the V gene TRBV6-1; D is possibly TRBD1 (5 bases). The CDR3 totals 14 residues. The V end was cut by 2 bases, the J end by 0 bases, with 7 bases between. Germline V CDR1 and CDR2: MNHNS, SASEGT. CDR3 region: CASSELGANYGYTF. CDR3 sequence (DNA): TGTGCCAGCAGTGAACTAGGGGCTAACTATGGCTACACCTTC.

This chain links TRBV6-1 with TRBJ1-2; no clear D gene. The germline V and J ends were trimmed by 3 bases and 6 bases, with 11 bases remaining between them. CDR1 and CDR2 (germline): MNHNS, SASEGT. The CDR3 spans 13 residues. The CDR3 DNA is TGTGCCAGCAGTGATAGCCCCACGGATGGCTACACCTTC. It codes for CASSDSPTDGYTF.

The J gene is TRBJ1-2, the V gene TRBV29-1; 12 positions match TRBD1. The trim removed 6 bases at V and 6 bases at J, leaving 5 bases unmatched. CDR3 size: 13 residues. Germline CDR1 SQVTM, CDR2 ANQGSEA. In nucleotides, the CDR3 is TGCAGCGTAGGGACAGGGGGCGTCGATGGCTACACCTTC. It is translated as CSVGTGGVDGYTF.

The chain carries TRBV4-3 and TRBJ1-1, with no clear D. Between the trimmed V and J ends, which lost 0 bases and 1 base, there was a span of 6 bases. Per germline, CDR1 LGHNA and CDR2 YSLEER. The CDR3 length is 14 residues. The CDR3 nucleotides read TGCGCCAGCAGCCAAGACTGGGGGAACACTGAAGCTTTCTTT. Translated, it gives CASSQDWGNTEAFF.

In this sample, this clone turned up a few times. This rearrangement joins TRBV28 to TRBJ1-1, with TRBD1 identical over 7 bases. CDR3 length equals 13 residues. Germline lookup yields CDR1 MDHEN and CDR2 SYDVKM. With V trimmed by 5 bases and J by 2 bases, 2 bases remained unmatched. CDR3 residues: CASSNRGNTEAFF. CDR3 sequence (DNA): TGTGCCAGCAGTAACAGGGGAAACACTGAAGCTTTCTTT.

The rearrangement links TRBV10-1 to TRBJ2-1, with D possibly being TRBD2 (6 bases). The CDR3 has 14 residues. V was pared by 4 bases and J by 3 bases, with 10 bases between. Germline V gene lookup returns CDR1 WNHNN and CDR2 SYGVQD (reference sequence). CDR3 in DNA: TGCGCCAGCAGTGGGGGGGTTCTCTACAATGAGCAGTTCTTC. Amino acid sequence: CASSGGVLYNEQFF.

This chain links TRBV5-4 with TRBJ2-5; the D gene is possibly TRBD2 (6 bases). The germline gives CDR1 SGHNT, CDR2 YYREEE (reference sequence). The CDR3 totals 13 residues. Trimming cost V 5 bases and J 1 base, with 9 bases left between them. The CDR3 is CASSLGGQETQYF. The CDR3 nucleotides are TGTGCCAGCAGTCTGGGGGGCCAAGAGACCCAGTACTTC.

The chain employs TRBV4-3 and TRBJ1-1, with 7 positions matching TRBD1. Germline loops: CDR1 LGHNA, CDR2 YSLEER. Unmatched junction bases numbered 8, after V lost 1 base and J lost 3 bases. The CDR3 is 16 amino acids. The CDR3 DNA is TGCGCCAGCAGCCAAGCTACTGACAGGGCCTACACTGAAGCTTTCTTT. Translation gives CASSQATDRAYTEAFF.

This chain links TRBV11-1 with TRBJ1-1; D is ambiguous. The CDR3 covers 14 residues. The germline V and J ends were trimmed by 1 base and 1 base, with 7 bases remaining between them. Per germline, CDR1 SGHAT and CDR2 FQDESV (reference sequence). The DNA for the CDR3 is TGTGCCAGCAGCTTAGAGGGCTCGAACACTGAAGCTTTCTTT. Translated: CASSLEGSNTEAFF.

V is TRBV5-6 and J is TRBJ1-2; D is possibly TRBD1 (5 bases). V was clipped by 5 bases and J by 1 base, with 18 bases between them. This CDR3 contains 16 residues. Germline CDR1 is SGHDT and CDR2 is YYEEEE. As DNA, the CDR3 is TGTGCCAGCAGTTTCGCATCAAAGGGGAGTAACTATGGCTACACCTTC. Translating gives CASSFASKGSNYGYTF.

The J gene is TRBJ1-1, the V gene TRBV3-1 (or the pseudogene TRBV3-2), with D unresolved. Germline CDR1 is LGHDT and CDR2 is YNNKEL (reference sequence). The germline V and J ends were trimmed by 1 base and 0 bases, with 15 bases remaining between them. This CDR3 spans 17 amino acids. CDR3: CASSQGGGRLVNTEAFF. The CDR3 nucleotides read TGTGCCAGCAGCCAAGGCGGCGGCAGGCTAGTGAACACTGAAGCTTTCTTT.

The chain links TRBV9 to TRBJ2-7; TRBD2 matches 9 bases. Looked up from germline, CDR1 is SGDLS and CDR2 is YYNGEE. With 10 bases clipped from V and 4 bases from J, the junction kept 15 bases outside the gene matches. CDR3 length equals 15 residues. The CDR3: CARRVAGGGTYEQYF. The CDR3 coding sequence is TGTGCCCGCCGCGTCGCGGGGGGGGGTACGTACGAGCAGTACTTC.

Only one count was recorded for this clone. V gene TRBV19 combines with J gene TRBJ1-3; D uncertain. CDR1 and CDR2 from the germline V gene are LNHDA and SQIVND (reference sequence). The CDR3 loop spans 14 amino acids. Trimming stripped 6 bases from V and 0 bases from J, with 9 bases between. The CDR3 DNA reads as TGTGCCAGTAGCCGCGGTCCCTCTGGAAACACCATATATTTT. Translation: CASSRGPSGNTIYF.

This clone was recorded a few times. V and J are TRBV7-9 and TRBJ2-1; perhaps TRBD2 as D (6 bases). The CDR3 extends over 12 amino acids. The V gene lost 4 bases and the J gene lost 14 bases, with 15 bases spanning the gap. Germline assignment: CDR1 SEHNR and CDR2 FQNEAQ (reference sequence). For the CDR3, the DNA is TGTGCCAGCAGCTCCCCTGGCCGGGGGAAGTTCTTC. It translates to CASSSPGRGKFF.

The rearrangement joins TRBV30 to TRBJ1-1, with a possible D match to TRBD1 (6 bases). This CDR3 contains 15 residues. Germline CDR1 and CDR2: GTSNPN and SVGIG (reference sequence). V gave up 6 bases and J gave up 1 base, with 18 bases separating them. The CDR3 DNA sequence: TGTGCCTGCGATCGGCGGGGGGCAAAGAACACTGAAGCTTTCTTT. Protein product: CACDRRGAKNTEAFF.